The TCR beta chain under discussion was sequenced for a study of shared clonotypes between healthy human individuals. Study-level information: Each donor's CD4 naive and CD4 memory cells filled three plates apiece, CD8 naive two, and CD8 memory one. General study findings and limits: Estimated richness values were generally larger in naive subsets than in memory subsets.

Germline CDR1 and CDR2: MDHEN and SYDVKM. The CDR3 loop spans 14 amino acids. V gave up 7 bases and J gave up 6 bases; unmatched junction bases: 6. In the case of this clone: Its matching antigen is unknown.

Each subset's genomic DNA was split evenly across several immunoSEQ plates. Authors' processing steps: With immunoSEQ giving junction-only sequences and no quality scores, filtering differed. The table came from immunoSEQ multiplex PCR; TCRdb's copy has only in-frame clones and leaves some out. Clonal size and the V and J genes are those of that table, whereas D and trimming came from the DNA. The sample lists 800,000 to 1,200,000 clones, around 82% seen once, with 0.5% to 0.6% in the top ten. The chain recombines TRBV28 with TRBJ1-4; the match to TRBD1 covers 9 bases. Sequenced material: memory CD4+ T cells from PBMCs. As for subset: CD45RA-negative fraction. This receptor was obtained from a young man in good health. Some clones in this sample may be carry-over from other donors' samples. The CDR3 reads CASISRTGDEKLFF. In DNA, the CDR3 is TGTGCCAGCATTTCCAGGACAGGGGATGAAAAACTGTTTTTT. The full variable domain, in which reference TRBV28 and TRBJ1-4 provide the parts outside the CDR3, is DVKVTQSSRYLVKRTGEKVFLECVQDMDHENMFWYRQDPGLGLRLIYFSYDVKMKEKGDIPEGYSVSREKKERFSLILESASTNQTSMYLCASISRTGDEKLFFGSGTQLSVL.